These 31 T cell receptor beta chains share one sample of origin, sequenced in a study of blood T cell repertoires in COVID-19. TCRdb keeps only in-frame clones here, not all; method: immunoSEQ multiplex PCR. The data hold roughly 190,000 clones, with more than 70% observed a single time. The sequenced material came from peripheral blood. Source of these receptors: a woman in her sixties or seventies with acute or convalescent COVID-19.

CDR3 region: CASSLSRQGAGYEQYF. As DNA, the CDR3 is TGTGCCAGCAGTTTATCCCGACAGGGCGCGGGCTACGAGCAGTACTTC. The genes are TRBV27 and TRBJ2-7, with 7 bases lining up with TRBD1. Germline V lookup: CDR1 MNHEY, CDR2 SMNVEV (reference sequence). The CDR3 spans 16 residues. After removal of 0 bases from V and 3 bases from J, the junction contained 8 bases not matched to a gene.

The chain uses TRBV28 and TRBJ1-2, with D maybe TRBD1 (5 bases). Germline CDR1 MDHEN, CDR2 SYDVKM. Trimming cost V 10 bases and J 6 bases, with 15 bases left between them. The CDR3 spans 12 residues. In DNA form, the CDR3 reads TGTGCCATCAACTCCCAGGGAAATGGCTACACCTTC. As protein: CAINSQGNGYTF.

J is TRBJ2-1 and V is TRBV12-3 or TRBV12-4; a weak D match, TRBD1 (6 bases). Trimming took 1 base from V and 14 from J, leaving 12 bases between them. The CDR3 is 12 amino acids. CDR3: CASSLDGGAKFF. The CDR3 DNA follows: TGTGCCAGCAGTTTAGATGGGGGCGCAAAGTTCTTC.

CDR3 sequence (DNA): TGTGCCAGCAGCTGGGGGGGTTCCTTAGACATTCAGTACTTC. Its protein is CASSWGGSLDIQYF. The gene calls are TRBV11-2 and TRBJ2-4, with 7 positions matching TRBD2. Trimming cost V 4 bases and J 8 bases; bases outside gene matches: 8. Germline V CDR1 and CDR2: SGHAT, FQNNGV. This CDR3 spans 14 amino acids.

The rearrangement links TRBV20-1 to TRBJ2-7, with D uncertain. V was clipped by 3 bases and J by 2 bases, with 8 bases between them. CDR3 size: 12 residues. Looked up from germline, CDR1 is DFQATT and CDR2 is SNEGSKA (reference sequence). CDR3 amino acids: CSASATAYEQYF. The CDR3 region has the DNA TGCAGTGCTAGTGCTACAGCCTACGAGCAGTACTTC.

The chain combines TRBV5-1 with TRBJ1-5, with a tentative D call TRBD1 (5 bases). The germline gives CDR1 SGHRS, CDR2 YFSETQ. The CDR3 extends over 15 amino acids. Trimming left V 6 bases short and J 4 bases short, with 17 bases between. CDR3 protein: CASKLTGGPNQPQHF. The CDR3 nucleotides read TGCGCCAGCAAACTAACGGGGGGACCGAATCAGCCCCAGCATTTT.

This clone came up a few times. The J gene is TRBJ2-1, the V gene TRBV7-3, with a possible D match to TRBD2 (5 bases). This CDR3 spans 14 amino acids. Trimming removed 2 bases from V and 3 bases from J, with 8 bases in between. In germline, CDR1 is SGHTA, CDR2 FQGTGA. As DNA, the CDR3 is TGTGCCAGCAGCTTAGCGGGTGTCTACAATGAGCAGTTCTTC. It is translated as CASSLAGVYNEQFF.

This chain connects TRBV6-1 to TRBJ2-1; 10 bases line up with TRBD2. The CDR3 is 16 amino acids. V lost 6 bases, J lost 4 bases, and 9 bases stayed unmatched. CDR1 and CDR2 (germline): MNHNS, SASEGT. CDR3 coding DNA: TGTGCCAGCAGCGAAAGGGGACTAGCGCAGTACAATGAGCAGTTCTTC. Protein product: CASSERGLAQYNEQFF.

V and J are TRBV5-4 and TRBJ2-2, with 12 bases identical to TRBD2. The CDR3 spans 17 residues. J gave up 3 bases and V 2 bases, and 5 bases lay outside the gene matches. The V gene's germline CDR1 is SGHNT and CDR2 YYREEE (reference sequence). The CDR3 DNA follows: TGTGCCAGCAGCTTCCCGGGACTAGCGGGTCACACCGGGGAGCTGTTTTTT. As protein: CASSFPGLAGHTGELFF.

CDR3 sequence reads: CASSVGLAWNEQFF. In nucleotides, the CDR3 is TGTGCCAGCAGCGTAGGGCTAGCCTGGAATGAGCAGTTCTTC. V and J are TRBV9 and TRBJ2-1; possibly TRBD2 for D (5 bases). Trimming stripped 0 bases from V and 7 bases from J, with 11 bases between. The CDR3 loop spans 14 amino acids. Germline V gene lookup returns CDR1 SGDLS and CDR2 YYNGEE. Looking up the rest from reference TRBV9 and TRBJ2-1 gives the full variable domain: DSGVTQTPKHLITATGQRVTLRCSPRSGDLSVYWYQQSLDQGLQFLIQYYNGEERAKGNILERFSAQQFPDLHSELNLSSLELGDSALYFCASSVGLAWNEQFFGPGTRLTVL.

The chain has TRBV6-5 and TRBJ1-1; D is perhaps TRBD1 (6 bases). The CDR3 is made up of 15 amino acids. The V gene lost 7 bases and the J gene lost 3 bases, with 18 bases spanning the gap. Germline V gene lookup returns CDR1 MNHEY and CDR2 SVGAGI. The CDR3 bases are TGTGCCAGCACCGACCCCGACAGGTACGACACTGAAGCTTTCTTT. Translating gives CASTDPDRYDTEAFF.

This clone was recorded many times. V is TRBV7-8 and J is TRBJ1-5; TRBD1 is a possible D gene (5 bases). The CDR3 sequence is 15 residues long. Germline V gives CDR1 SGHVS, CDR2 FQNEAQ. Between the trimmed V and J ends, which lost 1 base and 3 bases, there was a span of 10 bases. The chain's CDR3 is CASSLDRWDNQPQHF. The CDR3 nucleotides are TGTGCCAGCAGCTTAGACAGGTGGGACAATCAGCCCCAGCATTTT. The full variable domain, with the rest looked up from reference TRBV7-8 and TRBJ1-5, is GAGVSQSPRYKVAKRGQDVALRCDPISGHVSLFWYQQALGQGPEFLTYFQNEAQLDKSGLPSDRFFAERPEGSVSTLKIQRTQQEDSAVYLCASSLDRWDNQPQHFGDGTRLSIL.

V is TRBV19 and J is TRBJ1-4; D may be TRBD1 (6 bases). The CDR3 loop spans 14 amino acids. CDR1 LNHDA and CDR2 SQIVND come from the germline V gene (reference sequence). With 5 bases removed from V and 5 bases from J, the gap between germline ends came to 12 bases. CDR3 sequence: CASSRGGANEKLFF. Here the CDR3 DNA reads TGTGCCAGTAGTCGAGGGGGGGCAAATGAAAAACTGTTTTTT.

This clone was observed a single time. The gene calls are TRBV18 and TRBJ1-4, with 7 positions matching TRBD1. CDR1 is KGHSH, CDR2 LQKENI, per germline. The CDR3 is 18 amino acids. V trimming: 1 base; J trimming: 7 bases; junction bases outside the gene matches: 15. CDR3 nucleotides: TGTGCCAGCTCACCACTCCCGACAGGGAGAGGATTGGTTGAAAAACTGTTTTTT. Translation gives CASSPLPTGRGLVEKLFF.

The CDR3 reads CASSIGPGTGNTIYF. The DNA for the CDR3 is TGTGCCAGTAGTATAGGGCCGGGAACTGGAAACACCATATATTTT. V usage is TRBV19 and J usage is TRBJ1-3; D ambiguous. The CDR3 consists of 15 residues. V was cut by 1 base and J by 2 bases, with 9 bases left in between. Looked up from germline, CDR1 is LNHDA and CDR2 is SQIVND (reference sequence).

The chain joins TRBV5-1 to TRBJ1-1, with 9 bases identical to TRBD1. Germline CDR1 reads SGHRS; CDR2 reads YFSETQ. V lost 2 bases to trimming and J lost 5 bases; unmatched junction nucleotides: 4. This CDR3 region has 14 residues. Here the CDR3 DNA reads TGCGCCAGCAGCTTACAGGGGGCGAAGACTGAAGCTTTCTTT. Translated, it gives CASSLQGAKTEAFF.

CDR3 residues: CASSYRSGGYNEQFF. In DNA, the CDR3 is TGTGCCAGCAGTTATCGGTCTGGGGGGTATAATGAGCAGTTCTTC. V gene TRBV6-5 combines with J gene TRBJ2-1; maybe TRBD2 (6 bases). The CDR3 is made up of 15 amino acids. The germline CDR1 and CDR2 sequences are MNHEY and SVGAGI. V was trimmed by 3 bases and J by 7 bases, leaving 16 bases between them.

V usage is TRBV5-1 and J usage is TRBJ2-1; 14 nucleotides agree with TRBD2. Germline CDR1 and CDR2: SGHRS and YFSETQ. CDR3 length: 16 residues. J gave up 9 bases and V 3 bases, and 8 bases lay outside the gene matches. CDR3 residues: CASSYRTSGRSSEQFF. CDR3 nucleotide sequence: TGCGCCAGCAGCTATCGGACTAGCGGGAGGAGCAGTGAGCAGTTCTTC.

Here the CDR3 reads CASSEGGGARGYTF. The DNA for the CDR3 is TGCGCCAGCAGTGAAGGAGGGGGCGCACGGGGCTACACCTTC. This chain uses TRBV10-2 with TRBJ1-2; TRBD1 agrees at 7 bases. Trimming cost V 3 bases and J 8 bases; bases outside gene matches: 9. This CDR3 is built from 14 residues. Germline assignment: CDR1 WSHSY and CDR2 SAAADI.

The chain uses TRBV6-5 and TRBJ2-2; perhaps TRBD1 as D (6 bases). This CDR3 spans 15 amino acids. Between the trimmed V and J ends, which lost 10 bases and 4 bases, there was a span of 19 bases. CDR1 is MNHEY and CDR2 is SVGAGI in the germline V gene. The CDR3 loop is CAIRSDAGVTGELFF. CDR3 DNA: TGTGCCATACGTTCGGACGCAGGGGTCACCGGGGAGCTGTTTTTT.

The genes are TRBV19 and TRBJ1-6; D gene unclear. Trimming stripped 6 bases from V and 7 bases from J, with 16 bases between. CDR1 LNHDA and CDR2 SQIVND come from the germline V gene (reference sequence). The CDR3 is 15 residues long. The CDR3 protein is CASRQAGVGNSPLHF. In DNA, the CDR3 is TGTGCCAGTAGACAAGCGGGAGTGGGAAATTCACCCCTCCACTTT.

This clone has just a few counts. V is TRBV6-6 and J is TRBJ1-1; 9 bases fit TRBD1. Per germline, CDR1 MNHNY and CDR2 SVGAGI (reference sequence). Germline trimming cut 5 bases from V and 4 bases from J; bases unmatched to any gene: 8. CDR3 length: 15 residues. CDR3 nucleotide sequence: TGTGCCAGCAGTATACCCGGACAGGGGAGCACTGAAGCTTTCTTT. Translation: CASSIPGQGSTEAFF.

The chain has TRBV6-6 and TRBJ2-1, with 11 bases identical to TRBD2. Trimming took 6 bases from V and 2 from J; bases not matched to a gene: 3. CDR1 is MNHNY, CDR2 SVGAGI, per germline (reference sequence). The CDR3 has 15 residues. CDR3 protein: CASRTSGITYNEQFF. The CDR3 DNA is TGTGCCAGCAGGACTAGCGGGATAACCTACAATGAGCAGTTCTTC.

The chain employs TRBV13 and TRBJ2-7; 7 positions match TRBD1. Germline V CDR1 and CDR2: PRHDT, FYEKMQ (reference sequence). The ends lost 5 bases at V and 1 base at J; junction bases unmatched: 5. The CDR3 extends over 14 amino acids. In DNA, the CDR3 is TGTGCCAGCAGCCTCGGGACAGATTCCTACGAGCAGTACTTC. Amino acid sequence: CASSLGTDSYEQYF.

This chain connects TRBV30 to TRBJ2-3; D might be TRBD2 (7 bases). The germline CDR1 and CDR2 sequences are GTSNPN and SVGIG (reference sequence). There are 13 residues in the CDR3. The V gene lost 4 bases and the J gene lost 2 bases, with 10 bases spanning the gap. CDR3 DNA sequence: TGTGCCTGGAACGCGGGGGCCACAGATACGCAGTATTTT. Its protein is CAWNAGATDTQYF.

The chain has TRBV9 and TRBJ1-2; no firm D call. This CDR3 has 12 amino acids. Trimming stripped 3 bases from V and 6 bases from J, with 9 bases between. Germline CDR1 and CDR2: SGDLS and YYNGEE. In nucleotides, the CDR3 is TGTGCCAGCAGCGAAGGTCGGGATGGCTACACCTTC. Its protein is CASSEGRDGYTF.

The CDR3 DNA is TGTGCCAGCAGCTTAACTTCAGGGTCAGGGGCCAACGTCCTGACTTTC. Protein sequence: CASSLTSGSGANVLTF. This chain links TRBV7-9 with TRBJ2-6, with TRBD1 as a possible D gene (5 bases). V lost 2 bases and J 4 bases, leaving 12 bases between the germline ends. Germline values: CDR1 SEHNR, CDR2 FQNEAQ (reference sequence). The CDR3 sequence is 16 residues long.

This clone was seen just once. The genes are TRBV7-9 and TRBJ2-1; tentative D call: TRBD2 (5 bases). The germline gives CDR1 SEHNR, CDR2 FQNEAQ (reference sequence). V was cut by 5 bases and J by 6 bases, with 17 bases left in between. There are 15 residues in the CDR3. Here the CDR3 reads CASSALATDFNEQFF. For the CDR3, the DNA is TGTGCCAGCAGCGCGTTAGCGACCGATTTCAATGAGCAGTTCTTC. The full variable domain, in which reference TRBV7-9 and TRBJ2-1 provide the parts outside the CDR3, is DTGVSQNPRHKITKRGQNVTFRCDPISEHNRLYWYRQTLGQGPEFLTYFQNEAQLEKSRLLSDRFSAERPKGSFSTLEIQRTEQGDSAMYLCASSALATDFNEQFFGPGTRLTVL.

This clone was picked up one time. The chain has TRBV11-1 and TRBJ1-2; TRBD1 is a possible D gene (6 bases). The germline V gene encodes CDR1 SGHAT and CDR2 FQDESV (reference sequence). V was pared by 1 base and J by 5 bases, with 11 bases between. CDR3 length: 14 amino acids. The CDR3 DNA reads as TGTGCCAGCAGCTTAGATGCGGACAGTTATGGCTACACCTTC. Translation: CASSLDADSYGYTF. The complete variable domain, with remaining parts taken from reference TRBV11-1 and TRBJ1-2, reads EAEVAQSPRYKITEKSQAVAFWCDPISGHATLYWYRQILGQGPELLVQFQDESVVDDSQLPKDRFSAERLKGVDSTLKIQPAELGDSAMYLCASSLDADSYGYTFGSGTRLTVV.

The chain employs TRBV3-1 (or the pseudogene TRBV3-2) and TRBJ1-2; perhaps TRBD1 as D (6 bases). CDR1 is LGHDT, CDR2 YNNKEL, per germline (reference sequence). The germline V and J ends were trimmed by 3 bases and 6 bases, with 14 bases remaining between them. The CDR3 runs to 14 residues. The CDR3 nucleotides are TGTGCCAGCAGCCAGGGGGGGGCGCGGAATGGCTACACCTTC. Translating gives CASSQGGARNGYTF.

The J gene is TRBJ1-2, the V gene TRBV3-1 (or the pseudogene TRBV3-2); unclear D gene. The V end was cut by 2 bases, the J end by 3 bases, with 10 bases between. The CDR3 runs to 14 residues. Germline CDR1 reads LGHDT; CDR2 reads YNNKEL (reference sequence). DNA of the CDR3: TGTGCCAGCAGCCAAAGGACGGAGGACTATGGCTACACCTTC. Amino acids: CASSQRTEDYGYTF.